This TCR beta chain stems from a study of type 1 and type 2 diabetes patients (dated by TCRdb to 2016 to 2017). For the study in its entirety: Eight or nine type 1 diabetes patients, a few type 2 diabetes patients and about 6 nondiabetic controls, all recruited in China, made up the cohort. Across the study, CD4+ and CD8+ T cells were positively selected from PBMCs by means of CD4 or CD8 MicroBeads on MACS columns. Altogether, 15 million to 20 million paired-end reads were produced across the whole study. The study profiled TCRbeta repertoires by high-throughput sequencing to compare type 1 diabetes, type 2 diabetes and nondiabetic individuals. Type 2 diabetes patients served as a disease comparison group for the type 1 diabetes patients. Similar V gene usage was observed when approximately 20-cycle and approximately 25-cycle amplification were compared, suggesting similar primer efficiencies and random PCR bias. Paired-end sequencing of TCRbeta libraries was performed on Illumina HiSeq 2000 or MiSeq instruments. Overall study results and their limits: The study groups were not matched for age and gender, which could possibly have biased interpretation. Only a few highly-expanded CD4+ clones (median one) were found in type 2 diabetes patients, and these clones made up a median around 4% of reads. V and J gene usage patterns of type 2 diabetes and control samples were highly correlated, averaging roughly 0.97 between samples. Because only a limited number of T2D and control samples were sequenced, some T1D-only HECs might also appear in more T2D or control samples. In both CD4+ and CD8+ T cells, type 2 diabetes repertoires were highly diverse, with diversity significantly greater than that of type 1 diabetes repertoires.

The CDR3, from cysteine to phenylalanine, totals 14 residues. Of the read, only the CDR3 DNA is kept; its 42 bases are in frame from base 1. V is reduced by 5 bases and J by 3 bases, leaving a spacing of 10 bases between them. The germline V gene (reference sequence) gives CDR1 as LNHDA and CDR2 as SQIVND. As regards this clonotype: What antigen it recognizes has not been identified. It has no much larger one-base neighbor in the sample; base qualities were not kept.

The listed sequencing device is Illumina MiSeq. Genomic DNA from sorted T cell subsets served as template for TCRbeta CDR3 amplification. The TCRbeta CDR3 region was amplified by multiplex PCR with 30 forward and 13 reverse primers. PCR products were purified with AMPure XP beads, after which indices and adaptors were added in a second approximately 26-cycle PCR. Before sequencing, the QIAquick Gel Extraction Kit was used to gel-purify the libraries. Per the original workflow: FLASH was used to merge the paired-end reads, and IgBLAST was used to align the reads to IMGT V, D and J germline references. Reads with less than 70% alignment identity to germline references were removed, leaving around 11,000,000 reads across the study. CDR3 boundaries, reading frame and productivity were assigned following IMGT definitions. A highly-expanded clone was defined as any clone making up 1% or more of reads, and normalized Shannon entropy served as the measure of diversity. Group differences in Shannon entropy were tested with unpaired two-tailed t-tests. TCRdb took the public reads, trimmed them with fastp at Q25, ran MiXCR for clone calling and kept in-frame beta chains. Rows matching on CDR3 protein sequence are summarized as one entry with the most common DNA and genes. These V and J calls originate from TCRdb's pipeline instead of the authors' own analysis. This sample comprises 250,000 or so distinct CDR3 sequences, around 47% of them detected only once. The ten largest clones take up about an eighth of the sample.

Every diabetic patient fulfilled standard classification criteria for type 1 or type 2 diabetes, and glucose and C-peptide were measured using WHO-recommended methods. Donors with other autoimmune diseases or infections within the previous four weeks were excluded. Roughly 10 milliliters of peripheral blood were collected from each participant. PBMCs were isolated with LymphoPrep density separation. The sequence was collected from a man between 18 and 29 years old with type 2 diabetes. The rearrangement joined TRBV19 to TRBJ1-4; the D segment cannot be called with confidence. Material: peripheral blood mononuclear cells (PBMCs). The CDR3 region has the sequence CASSFGPANEKLFF. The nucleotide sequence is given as TGTGCCAGTAGTTTCGGCCCCGCTAATGAAAAACTGTTTTTT.